Listed here are 12 T cell receptor beta chains from one sample, sequenced in a study of cytomegalovirus exposure and HLA in healthy donors. The PCR made use of 60 Vbeta and 13 Jbeta primers. Sequencing was performed with immunoSEQ multiplex PCR; in TCRdb, only in-frame clones are kept and a portion is missing. The sample yields 90,000 to 140,000 clones, over 12% seen once. The source material was PBMCs. The receptors were sampled from a female donor in good health and CMV-seronegative.

The chain has TRBV5-6 and TRBJ2-5; TRBD2 matches 15 bases. Germline V CDR1 and CDR2: SGHDT, YYEEEE. The V gene end was trimmed by 0 bases and the J gene end by 5 bases; junction bases not matched to a gene: 11. The length of the CDR3 is 19 residues. The CDR3 spells CASSLEAVSGLAGGETQYF. The CDR3 DNA is TGTGCCAGCAGCTTGGAAGCGGTGTCGGGACTAGCGGGAGGTGAGACCCAGTACTTC.

The V gene is TRBV30, the J gene TRBJ1-2, with D unresolved. Germline V gives CDR1 GTSNPN, CDR2 SVGIG (reference sequence). This CDR3 is 12 amino acids long. Trimming removed 5 bases at V and 8 bases at J, with 15 bases between. The CDR3 region is CAWFYDMRGYTF. The CDR3, as DNA: TGTGCCTGGTTTTACGACATGCGAGGCTACACCTTC.

The J gene is TRBJ2-7, the V gene TRBV13, with a possible D match to TRBD1 (8 bases). Per the germline V gene, CDR1 is PRHDT and CDR2 is FYEKMQ (reference sequence). Trimming took off 5 bases at V and 0 bases at J, with 14 bases between the two ends. The CDR3 loop spans 15 amino acids. CDR3: CASSAGGGSSYEQYF. Here the CDR3 DNA reads TGTGCCAGCAGCGCAGGGGGCGGGAGCTCCTACGAGCAGTACTTC.

The rearrangement links TRBV7-3 to TRBJ2-2, with TRBD2 as a possible D gene (5 bases). The CDR3 consists of 14 residues. Trimming left V 3 bases short and J 1 base short, with 6 bases between. Germline CDR1 and CDR2: SGHTA and FQGTGA. This CDR3 reads CASSFGLNTGELFF. The CDR3, as DNA: TGTGCCAGCAGCTTCGGACTGAACACCGGGGAGCTGTTTTTT.

The gene calls are TRBV19 and TRBJ1-5, with D uncertain. The V gene's germline CDR1 is LNHDA and CDR2 SQIVND (reference sequence). The CDR3 length is 15 residues. V was cut by 4 bases and J by 0 bases, with 10 bases left in between. DNA for the CDR3: TGTGCCAGTAGTACGCGGGCTAATAGCAATCAGCCCCAGCATTTT. Protein product: CASSTRANSNQPQHF.

This clone has more than one count but fewer than ten. The chain joins TRBV9 to TRBJ2-7; 10 bases are a match to TRBD2. This CDR3 has 15 residues. Losses at the gene ends were 4 bases for V and 1 base for J; bases not matched to a gene: 5. CDR1 is SGDLS, CDR2 YYNGEE, per germline. CDR3 nucleotide sequence: TGTGCCAGCAGCCCAGGGACTAGCGTATCCTACGAGCAGTACTTC. Protein sequence: CASSPGTSVSYEQYF.

The V call is TRBV5-6, the J call TRBJ1-2; D may be TRBD1 (5 bases). The CDR3 totals 12 residues. V was pared by 4 bases and J by 4 bases, with 8 bases between. The germline gives CDR1 SGHDT, CDR2 YYEEEE. The CDR3 loop reads CASSGGTYGYTF. The CDR3 DNA follows: TGTGCCAGCAGCGGGGGGACCTATGGCTACACCTTC.

This clone was seen once. The chain joins TRBV5-1 to TRBJ2-7; TRBD1 might be the D (6 bases). The length of the CDR3 is 16 residues. CDR1 is SGHRS and CDR2 is YFSETQ in the germline V gene. With 0 bases removed from V and 4 bases from J, the gap between germline ends came to 17 bases. The CDR3 region has the DNA TGCGCCAGCAGCTTGGCCACAGGGCTTAGTCCATACGAGCAGTACTTC. Translation gives CASSLATGLSPYEQYF.

The CDR3 nucleotides read TGTGCTAGTGGTTTGGTACGGGGGTCAGGTACCGGGGAGCTGTTTTTT. Its protein is CASGLVRGSGTGELFF. The chain is built from TRBV12-5 and TRBJ2-2; a weak D match, TRBD2 (6 bases). The V gene lost 0 bases and the J gene lost 5 bases, with 13 bases spanning the gap. The CDR3 extends over 16 amino acids. Germline V gene lookup returns CDR1 LGHNT and CDR2 FRNRAP.

This clone was detected a few times. The chain has TRBV4-3 and TRBJ1-1; 9 bases align to TRBD1. The CDR3 length is 13 residues. Germline V gene data show CDR1 as LGHNA and CDR2 as YSLEER. Germline trimming cut 5 bases from V and 6 bases from J; bases unmatched to any gene: 4. CDR3 sequence: CASSFRTGAEAFF. CDR3 in DNA: TGCGCCAGCAGCTTTCGGACAGGGGCTGAAGCTTTCTTT.

The chain joins TRBV5-4 to TRBJ1-6; D is undetermined. Trimming left V 10 bases short and J 6 bases short, with 14 bases between. The CDR3 runs to 13 residues. Germline CDR1 and CDR2: SGHNT and YYREEE (reference sequence). CDR3 region: CAVQREPNSPLHF. DNA of the CDR3: TGTGCCGTGCAACGGGAACCTAATTCACCCCTCCACTTT.

The CDR3 DNA sequence: TGTGCCAGCAGCCGCAATGGCGGGCAGGGGGGTGAAGCTTTCTTT. Its translation: CASSRNGGQGGEAFF. The rearrangement joins TRBV14 to TRBJ1-1, with TRBD1 matching over 7 bases. After removal of 4 bases from V and 7 bases from J, the junction contained 12 bases not matched to a gene. CDR3 length equals 15 residues. Per the germline V gene, CDR1 is SGHDN and CDR2 is FVKESK. Full variable domain (missing parts from reference TRBV14 and TRBJ1-1): EAGVTQFPSHSVIEKGQTVTLRCDPISGHDNLYWYRRVMGKEIKFLLHFVKESKQDESGMPNNRFLAERTGGTYSTLKVQPAELEDSGVYFCASSRNGGQGGEAFFGQGTRLTVV.